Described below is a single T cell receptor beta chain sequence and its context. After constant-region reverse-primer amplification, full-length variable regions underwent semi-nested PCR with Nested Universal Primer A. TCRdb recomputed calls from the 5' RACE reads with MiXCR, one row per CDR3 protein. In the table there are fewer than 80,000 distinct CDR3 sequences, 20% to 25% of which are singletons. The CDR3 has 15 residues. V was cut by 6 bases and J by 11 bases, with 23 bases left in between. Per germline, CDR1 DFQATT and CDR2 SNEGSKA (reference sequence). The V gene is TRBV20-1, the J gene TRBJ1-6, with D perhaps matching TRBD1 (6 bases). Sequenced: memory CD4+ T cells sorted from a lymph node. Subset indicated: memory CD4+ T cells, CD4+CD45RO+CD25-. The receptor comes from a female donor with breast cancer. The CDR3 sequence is CSAVLVMGADPPLHF. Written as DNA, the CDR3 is TGCAGTGCCGTCCTTGTTATGGGGGCCGATCCACCCCTCCACTTT.